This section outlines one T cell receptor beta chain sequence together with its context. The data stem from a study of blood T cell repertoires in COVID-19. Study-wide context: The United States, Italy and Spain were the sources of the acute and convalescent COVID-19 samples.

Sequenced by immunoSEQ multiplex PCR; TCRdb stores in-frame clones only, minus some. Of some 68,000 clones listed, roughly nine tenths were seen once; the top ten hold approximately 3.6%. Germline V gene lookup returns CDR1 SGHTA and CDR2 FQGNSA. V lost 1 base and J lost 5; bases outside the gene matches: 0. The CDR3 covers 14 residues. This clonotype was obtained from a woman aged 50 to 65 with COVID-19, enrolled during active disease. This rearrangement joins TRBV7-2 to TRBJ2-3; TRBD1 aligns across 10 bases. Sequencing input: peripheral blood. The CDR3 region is CASSLGDRGDTQYF. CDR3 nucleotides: TGTGCCAGCAGCTTAGGGGACAGGGGAGATACGCAGTATTTT.